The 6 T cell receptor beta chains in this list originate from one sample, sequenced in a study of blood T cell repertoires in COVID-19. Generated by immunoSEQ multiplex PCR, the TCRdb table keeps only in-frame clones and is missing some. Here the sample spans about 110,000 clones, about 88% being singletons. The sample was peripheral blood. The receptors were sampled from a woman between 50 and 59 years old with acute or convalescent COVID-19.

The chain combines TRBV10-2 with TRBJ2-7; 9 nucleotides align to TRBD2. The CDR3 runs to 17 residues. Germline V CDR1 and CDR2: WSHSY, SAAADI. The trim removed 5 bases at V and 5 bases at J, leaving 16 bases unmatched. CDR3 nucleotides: TGCGCCAGCAGTCCCCAAGCCCCGGGACTAGCTCTACACGAGCAGTACTTC. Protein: CASSPQAPGLALHEQYF.

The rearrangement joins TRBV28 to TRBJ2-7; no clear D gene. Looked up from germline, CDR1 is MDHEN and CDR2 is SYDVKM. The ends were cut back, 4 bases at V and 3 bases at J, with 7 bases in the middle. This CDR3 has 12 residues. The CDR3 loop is CASSSSDYEQYF. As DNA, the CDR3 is TGTGCCAGCAGTTCCAGCGACTACGAGCAGTACTTC.

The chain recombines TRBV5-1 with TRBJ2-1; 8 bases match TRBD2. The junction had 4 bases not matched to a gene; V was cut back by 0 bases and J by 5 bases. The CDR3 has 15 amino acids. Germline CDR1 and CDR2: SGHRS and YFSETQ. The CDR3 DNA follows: TGCGCCAGCAGCTTGGAACTAGCGGCTAACAATGAGCAGTTCTTC. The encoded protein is CASSLELAANNEQFF.

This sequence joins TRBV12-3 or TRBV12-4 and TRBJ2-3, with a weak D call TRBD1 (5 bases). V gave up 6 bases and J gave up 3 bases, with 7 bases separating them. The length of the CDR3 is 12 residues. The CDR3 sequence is CASSRQTDTQYF. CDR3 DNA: TGTGCCAGCAGCCGACAGACAGATACGCAGTATTTT.

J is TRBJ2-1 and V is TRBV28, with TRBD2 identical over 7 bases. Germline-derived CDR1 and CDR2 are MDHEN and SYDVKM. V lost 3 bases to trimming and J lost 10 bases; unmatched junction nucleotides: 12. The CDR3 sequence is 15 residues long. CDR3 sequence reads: CASSFSRERPVEQFF. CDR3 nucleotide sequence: TGTGCCAGCAGTTTTTCGCGGGAGAGGCCCGTGGAGCAGTTCTTC.

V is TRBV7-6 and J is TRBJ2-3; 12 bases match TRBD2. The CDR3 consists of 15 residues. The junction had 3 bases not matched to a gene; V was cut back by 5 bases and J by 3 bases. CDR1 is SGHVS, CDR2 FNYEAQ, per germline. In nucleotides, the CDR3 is TGTGCCAGCAGCCCGACTAGCGGGAGAACAGATACGCAGTATTTT. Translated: CASSPTSGRTDTQYF.